Shown below are 17 T cell receptor beta chains from a single sample sequenced in a study of Graves' ophthalmopathy and Graves' hyperthyroidism. Scientists amplified the TCR beta CDR3 regions from RNA transcripts. An initial RT-PCR round employing HTBI primers preceded a second-round multiplex PCR. In TCRdb, the multiplex PCR reads were re-called with MiXCR into one record per CDR3 protein. The sample shows about 480,000 distinct CDR3 sequences, over 13% of them seen only once. Sequenced: blood. All receptors come from a woman in her 30s with Graves' ophthalmopathy.

This chain joins TRBV6-1 and TRBJ1-2; perhaps TRBD1 as D (5 bases). The CDR3 consists of 14 residues. Germline assignment: CDR1 MNHNS and CDR2 SASEGT. The germline V and J ends were trimmed by 4 bases and 3 bases, with 12 bases remaining between them. Here the CDR3 reads CASSAQGLHYGYTF. CDR3 in DNA: TGTGCCAGCAGTGCCCAGGGTTTACACTATGGCTACACCTTC.

This clonotype was seen ten or more times. The V gene is TRBV27, the J gene TRBJ1-1; D is undetermined. The V gene lost 2 bases and the J gene lost 9 bases, with 10 bases spanning the gap. The CDR3 has 12 amino acids. Germline assignment: CDR1 MNHEY and CDR2 SMNVEV (reference sequence). CDR3 coding DNA: TGTGCCAGCAGTTTAGCGGCAGGTAAAGCTTTCTTT. Protein: CASSLAAGKAFF.

This clonotype showed up many times. This chain joins TRBV7-2 and TRBJ1-1; D gene ambiguous. This CDR3 region has 13 residues. Germline CDR1 and CDR2: SGHTA and FQGNSA. Trimming stripped 3 bases from V and 1 base from J, with 6 bases between. The CDR3 region is CASSFTSNTEAFF. As DNA, the CDR3 is TGTGCCAGCAGCTTTACATCGAACACTGAAGCTTTCTTT.

This clonotype was seen repeatedly, ten times or more. The chain recombines TRBV12-3 or TRBV12-4 with TRBJ2-2; possibly TRBD2 for D (6 bases). V was trimmed by 9 bases and J by 6 bases, leaving 17 bases between them. This CDR3 comprises 14 residues. The CDR3 here is CASSPSGVAGELFF. The CDR3 region has the DNA TGTGCCAGTTCTCCTTCGGGGGTTGCCGGGGAGCTGTTTTTT.

Turning to this clonotype: At one of its ends the junction is not consistent with the germline gene, which may arise from a read error. This chain links TRBV7-3 with TRBJ2-2; a weak D match, TRBD2 (7 bases). Germline assignment: CDR1 SGHTA and CDR2 FQGTGA. The CDR3 length is 17 residues. CDR3 amino acids: CASSYTPGGLNTGELLF. CDR3 nucleotide sequence: TGTGCCAGCAGCTATACCCCGGGGGGCCTGAACACCGGGGAGCTGTTGTTT.

The sample holds many counts of this clonotype. This chain joins TRBV9 and TRBJ1-5; weak D call: TRBD1 (6 bases). The CDR3 has 16 amino acids. The V gene's germline CDR1 is SGDLS and CDR2 YYNGEE. V was trimmed by 4 bases and J by 2 bases, leaving 16 bases between them. CDR3 sequence: CASSPSTGSRNQPQHF. CDR3 nucleotides: TGTGCCAGCAGCCCATCAACAGGGTCTCGCAATCAGCCCCAGCATTTT.

This clonotype was picked up many times. This chain uses TRBV19 with TRBJ1-2; D is possibly TRBD1 (6 bases). Germline V gives CDR1 LNHDA, CDR2 SQIVND (reference sequence). The CDR3 loop spans 15 amino acids. V dropped 7 bases and J dropped 4 bases, with 19 bases sitting between them. CDR3 in amino acids: CASTPGALPLYGYTF. DNA for the CDR3: TGTGCCAGTACCCCAGGGGCACTTCCCCTCTATGGCTACACCTTC.

In this sample, this clonotype turned up a few times. For the CDR3, the DNA is TGCGCCAGCCGTACCGGGACAGGGGACGACTACTATGGCTACACCTTC. It is translated as CASRTGTGDDYYGYTF. The gene calls are TRBV5-1 and TRBJ1-2; 10 bases are shared with TRBD1. The CDR3 contains 16 residues. The V gene end was trimmed by 7 bases and the J gene end by 3 bases; junction bases not matched to a gene: 12. Germline V gene data show CDR1 as SGHRS and CDR2 as YFSETQ.

This clonotype showed up many times. The chain joins TRBV5-1 to TRBJ2-5, with no clear D. The CDR3 is made up of 14 amino acids. The V and J ends lost 2 bases and 9 bases respectively, with 17 bases between them. Looked up from germline, CDR1 is SGHRS and CDR2 is YFSETQ. The CDR3 coding sequence is TGCGCCAGCAGCTTAGACTCGACGAATCGGGCCCAGTACTTC. Protein sequence: CASSLDSTNRAQYF.

This clonotype was observed a handful of times. This chain connects TRBV11-3 to TRBJ2-7; no reliable D call. This CDR3 is built from 14 residues. Trimming left V 1 base short and J 3 bases short, with 10 bases between. Germline-derived CDR1 and CDR2 are SGHNT and YENEEA. This CDR3 reads CASSLGAESYEQYF. The CDR3 DNA follows: TGTGCCAGCAGCTTAGGAGCAGAGAGCTACGAGCAGTACTTC.

This clonotype was seen more than once but under ten times. V and J are TRBV19 and TRBJ1-5, with 7 bases fitting TRBD1. The germline V gene has CDR1 LNHDA and CDR2 SQIVND (reference sequence). This CDR3 contains 14 residues. Trimming cost V 7 bases and J 7 bases; bases outside gene matches: 10. Written as DNA, the CDR3 is TGTGCCAGTACCCTAGACAGGGCCACCCAGCCCCAGCATTTT. Translation gives CASTLDRATQPQHF.

The CDR3 region is CACTLTYEQYF. CDR3 DNA: TGTGCCTGTACACTGACCTACGAGCAGTACTTC. V and J are TRBV30 and TRBJ2-7, with D uncertain. V was trimmed by 6 bases and J by 2 bases, leaving 8 bases between them. CDR1 GTSNPN and CDR2 SVGIG come from the germline V gene (reference sequence). The length of the CDR3 is 11 residues.

This clonotype was observed many times. Given a much more abundant clone one base away, this may be a read error. The V call is TRBV6-1, the J call TRBJ2-5; the match to TRBD2 covers 13 bases. Germline CDR1 and CDR2: MNHNS and SASEGT. The CDR3 sequence is 15 residues long. The CDR3: CASSRTSGSQETKYF. For the CDR3, the DNA is TGTGCCAGCAGTCGGACTAGCGGGAGCCAAGAGACCAAGTACTTC.

The gene calls are TRBV12-3 or TRBV12-4 and TRBJ1-1, with TRBD1 as a possible D gene (6 bases). This CDR3 contains 16 residues. V dropped 3 bases and J dropped 0 bases, with 14 bases sitting between them. The CDR3, as DNA: TGTGCCAGCAGTTTTAGGGCAGGGGATATGAACACTGAAGCTTTCTTT. Encoded protein: CASSFRAGDMNTEAFF.

This clonotype was observed many times. The CDR3, as DNA: TGTGCCAGCAGTGACGAGGGACAGCGCCGTTCCTACGAGCAGTACTTC. Residues: CASSDEGQRRSYEQYF. The chain recombines TRBV2 with TRBJ2-7; 7 nucleotides agree with TRBD1. The CDR3 extends over 16 amino acids. CDR1 is SNHLY, CDR2 FYNNEI, per germline. The J segment lost 1 base and the V segment lost 3 bases, leaving 9 bases of the junction unmatched.

The rearrangement uses TRBV6-2 or TRBV6-3 and TRBJ1-5, with 7 bases matching TRBD1. The CDR3 is 14 residues long. Trimming removed 5 bases from V and 4 bases from J; junction bases left unmatched: 5. From germline, CDR1 is MNHEY and CDR2 SVGEGT. CDR3 loop: CASSGGTANQPQHF. DNA for the CDR3: TGTGCCAGCAGTGGTGGGACAGCTAATCAGCCCCAGCATTTT.

This clonotype was seen a handful of times. One end of the junction is discordant with germline, which a read error may explain. CDR3 nucleotides: TGTGCCAGCAGTTTTCAGTACAATGAGAAGTTCTTC. This gives the protein CASSFQYNEKFF. The rearrangement joins TRBV28 to TRBJ2-1; D unclear. Germline values: CDR1 MDHEN, CDR2 SYDVKM. The CDR3 is made up of 12 amino acids.